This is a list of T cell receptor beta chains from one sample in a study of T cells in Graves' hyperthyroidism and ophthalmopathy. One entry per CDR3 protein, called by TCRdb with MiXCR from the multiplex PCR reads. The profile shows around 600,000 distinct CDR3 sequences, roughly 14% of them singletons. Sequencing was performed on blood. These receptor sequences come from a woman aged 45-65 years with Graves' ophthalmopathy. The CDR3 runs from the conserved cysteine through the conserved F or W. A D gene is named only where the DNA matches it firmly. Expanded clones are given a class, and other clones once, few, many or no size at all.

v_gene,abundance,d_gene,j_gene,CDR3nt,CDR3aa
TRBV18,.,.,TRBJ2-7,TGTGCCAGCTCACCACGGGACCCCTACGAGCAGTACTTC,CASSPRDPYEQYF
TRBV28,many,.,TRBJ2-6,TGTGCCAGCAGTAGGGGAGGTGCCAACGTCCTGACTTTC,CASSRGGANVLTF
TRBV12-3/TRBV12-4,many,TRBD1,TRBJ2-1,TGTGCCAGCAGTAGACTCCGGGACAGGGCCTACAATGAGCAGTTCTTC,CASSRLRDRAYNEQFF
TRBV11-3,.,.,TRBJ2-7,TGTGCCAGCAGTGTCTACGGGAACGCCTACGAGCAGTACTTC,CASSVYGNAYEQYF
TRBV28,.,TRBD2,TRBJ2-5,TGTGCCAGCAGTCCATTCGGGACTAGCGGGAAGGGGGAGTACTTC,CASSPFGTSGKGEYF
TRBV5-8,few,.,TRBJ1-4,TGTGCCAGCAGCTTCATGGGGGTAGAGGAAAAACTGTTTTTT,CASSFMGVEEKLFF
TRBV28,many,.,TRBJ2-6,TGTGCCAGCAGTCACCCCAGCCTTCCAGGGGCCAACGTCCTGACTTTC,CASSHPSLPGANVLTF
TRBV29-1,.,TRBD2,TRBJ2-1,TGCAGCGCTTGGCTAGCGGAGTACAATGAGCAGTTCTTC,CSAWLAEYNEQFF
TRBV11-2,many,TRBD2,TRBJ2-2,TGTGCCAGCAGCCCAGCGGGAGGGCCCGCGAACACCGGGGAGCTGTTTTTT,CASSPAGGPANTGELFF
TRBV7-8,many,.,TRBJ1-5,TGTGCCAGCAGCTTGGAGAATCAGCCCCAGCATTTT,CASSLENQPQHF
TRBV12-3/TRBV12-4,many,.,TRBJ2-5,TGTGCCAGCAGTTTAGAGGGAGGCAAGACCCAGTACTTC,CASSLEGGKTQYF
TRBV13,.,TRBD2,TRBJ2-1,TGTGCCAGCAGCTTTCCAAGCGGGAGGGCCCTAATGTACAATGAGCAGTTCTTC,CASSFPSGRALMYNEQFF
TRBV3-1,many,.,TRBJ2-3,TGTGCCACCTCACGAGGGGAAACAGATACGCAGTATTTT,CATSRGETDTQYF
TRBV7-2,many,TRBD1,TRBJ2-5,TGTGCCAGCAGCTGGCCGCCAAGGGGGCGCGAGACCCAGTACTTC,CASSWPPRGRETQYF
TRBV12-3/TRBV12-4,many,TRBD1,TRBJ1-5,TGTGCCAGCAGTTTATTCCAGGGGGGTCAGCCCCAGCATTTT,CASSLFQGGQPQHF
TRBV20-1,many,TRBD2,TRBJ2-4,TGCAGTGCTAGAGTACTAGCGGGCGCCAAAAACATTCAGTACTTC,CSARVLAGAKNIQYF
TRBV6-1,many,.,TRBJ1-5,TGTGCCAGCAGTTCCCGATTCGAGGGTAGCAATCAGCCCCAGCATTTT,CASSSRFEGSNQPQHF
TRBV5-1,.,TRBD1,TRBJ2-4,TGCGCCAGCGGCGCTCGCCCCTCCGACAGGGGGGAAAACATTCAGTACTTC,CASGARPSDRGENIQYF
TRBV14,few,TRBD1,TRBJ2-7,TGTGCCAGCAGCGGGCCGACAGGGGAGTTCTACGAGCAGTACTTC,CASSGPTGEFYEQYF
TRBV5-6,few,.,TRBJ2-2,TGTGCCAGCAGCCGTGGCAGGGGCAACACCGGGGAGCTGTTTTTT,CASSRGRGNTGELFF
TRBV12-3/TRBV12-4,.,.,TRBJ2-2,TGTGCCAGCAGACTAACACTCAGGGGAACCGGGGAGCTGTTTTTT,CASRLTLRGTGELFF
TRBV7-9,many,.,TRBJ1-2,TGTGCCAGCAGCTTAGCGCGCGGGCCGTACTATGGCTACACCTTC,CASSLARGPYYGYTF
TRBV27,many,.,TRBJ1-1,TGTGCCAGCAGTCCAATCCGAGGGGGAGGCACTGAAGCTTTCTTT,CASSPIRGGGTEAFF
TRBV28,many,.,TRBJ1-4,TGTGCCAGCAGTTTCTCGGACAAAGAAAAACTGTTTTTT,CASSFSDKEKLFF
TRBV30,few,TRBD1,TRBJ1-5,TGTGCCTGGAGTTTATCCAGACAGGGTATTCAGCCCCAGCATTTT,CAWSLSRQGIQPQHF
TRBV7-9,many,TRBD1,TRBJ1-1,TGTGCCAGCAGCTGGGACAGGGAGATTAACACTGAAGCTTTCTTT,CASSWDREINTEAFF
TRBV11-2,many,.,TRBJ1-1,TGTGCCAGCAGCTTAGAACTGGCAGGTGAAGCTTTCTTT,CASSLELAGEAFF
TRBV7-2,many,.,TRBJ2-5,TGTGCCAGCAGCCTACGACGTAAAGAGACCCAGTACTTC,CASSLRRKETQYF
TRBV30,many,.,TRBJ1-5,TGTGCCTGGAGTTCGGGGGGCGGTGGCAATCAGCCCCAGCATTTT,CAWSSGGGGNQPQHF
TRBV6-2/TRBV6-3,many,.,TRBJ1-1,TGTGCCAGCAGTCGGCTCATGAACACTGAAGCTTTCTTT,CASSRLMNTEAFF
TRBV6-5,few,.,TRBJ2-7,TGTGCCAGCAGTTACATGGGTCGCAACGAGCAGTACTTC,CASSYMGRNEQYF
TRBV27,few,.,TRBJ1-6,TGTGCCAGCAGCCGAAACAGGGTTTCGGTATTCGGTTCACCCCTCCACTTT,CASSRNRVSVFGSPLHF
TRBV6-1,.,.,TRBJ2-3,TGTGCCAGCCGACGGGGGGCCTACACAGATACGCAGTATTTT,CASRRGAYTDTQYF
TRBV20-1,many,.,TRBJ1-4,TGCAGTGCTGTCGCCCTCGGGGGACCTAATGAAAAACTGTTTTTT,CSAVALGGPNEKLFF
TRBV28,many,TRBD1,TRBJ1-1,TGTGCCAGCAGTCAAATGACAGGGAGGACTGAAGCTTTCTTT,CASSQMTGRTEAFF
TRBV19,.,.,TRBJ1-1,TGTGCCAGTCAACCGCCGGACACGAACACTGAAGCTTTCTTT,CASQPPDTNTEAFF
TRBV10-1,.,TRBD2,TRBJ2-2,TGCGCCAGCAGTGGTCGGGAGGTAAACACCGGGGAGCTGTTTTTT,CASSGREVNTGELFF
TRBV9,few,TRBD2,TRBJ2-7,TGTGCCAGCAGCCCGCAAATTGGTAAGCGGGAGGGATCCTACGAGCAGTACTTC,CASSPQIGKREGSYEQYF
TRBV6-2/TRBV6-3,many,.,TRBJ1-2,TGTGCCAGCAGCAACACGGTGCGACGAGGCTACACCTTC,CASSNTVRRGYTF
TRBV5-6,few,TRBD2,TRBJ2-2,TGTGCCAGCAGCTCCCCGGGACTAGCGGCCCTGCTCGGGGAGCTGTTTTTT,CASSSPGLAALLGELFF
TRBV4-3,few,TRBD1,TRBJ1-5,TGCGCCAGCAGCCAAGAACGCACAGGGGTACAGCCCCAGCATTTT,CASSQERTGVQPQHF
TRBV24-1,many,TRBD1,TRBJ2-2,TGTGCCACAGGACAGGGGAGCACCGGGGAGCTGTTTTTT,CATGQGSTGELFF
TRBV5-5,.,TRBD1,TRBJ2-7,TGTGCCAGCAGTTTAGGCGGGCTGGACAGGATCTCCTACGAGCAGTACTTC,CASSLGGLDRISYEQYF
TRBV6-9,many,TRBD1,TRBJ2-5,TGTGCCAGCAGCGTGGACAGGGGAAGAGAGACCCAGTACTTC,CASSVDRGRETQYF
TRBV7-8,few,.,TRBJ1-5,TGTGCCAGCAGCTCAAGAAAAGGCAGGGCTGTGAATCAGCCCCAGCATTTT,CASSSRKGRAVNQPQHF
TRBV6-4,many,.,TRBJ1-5,TGTGCCAGCAGTGACGAGGATGGGGGGGCTCGCAATCAGCCCCAGCATTTT,CASSDEDGGARNQPQHF
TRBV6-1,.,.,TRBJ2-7,TGTGCCAGCCGAAAAGGACAGACAATCTACGAGCAGTACTTC,CASRKGQTIYEQYF
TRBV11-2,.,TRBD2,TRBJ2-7,TGTGCCAGCAGCATTAGCGGGAGAGGCGAGCAGTACTTC,CASSISGRGEQYF
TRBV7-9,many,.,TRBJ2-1,TGTGCCAGCAGCTTAGCGGCGAAGGGCGGGACCCTCAGTGAGCAGTTCTTC,CASSLAAKGGTLSEQFF
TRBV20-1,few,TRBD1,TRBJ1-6,TGCAGTGCTAAACCGGGGGTGGGGACAGGGGGGTCTCCCCTCCACTTT,CSAKPGVGTGGSPLHF
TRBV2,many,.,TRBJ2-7,TGTGCCAGCAGAGGGTCTACCTACGAGCAGTACTTC,CASRGSTYEQYF
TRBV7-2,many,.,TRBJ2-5,TGTGCCAGCAGCTTCAGGGTTGGACAGACCCAGTACTTC,CASSFRVGQTQYF
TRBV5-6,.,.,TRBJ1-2,TGTGCCAGCAGCCTTGGTAGGGTTTCCGTTATTAACTATGGCTACACCTTC,CASSLGRVSVINYGYTF
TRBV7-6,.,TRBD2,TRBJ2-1,TGTGCCAGCAGCTTACCTGTAGCTAGCGGGAGGGGGTCCTACAATGAGCAGTTCTTC,CASSLPVASGRGSYNEQFF
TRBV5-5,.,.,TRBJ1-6,TGTGCCAGCAGCCCGCCAGGGGAGTCCTATAATTCACCCCTCCACTTT,CASSPPGESYNSPLHF
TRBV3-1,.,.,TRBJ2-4,TGTGCCAGCAGCCACAGGATAATAGCCAAAAACATTCAGTACTTC,CASSHRIIAKNIQYF
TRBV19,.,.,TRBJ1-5,TGTGCCAGTACCATAACGACCAATCAGCCCCAGCATTTT,CASTITTNQPQHF